This TCR beta chain is from a study of blood T cell repertoires in COVID-19. This table comes from immunoSEQ multiplex PCR, and its TCRdb copy is limited to in-frame clones, with some not included. The sample shows some 150,000 clones, 84% of them seen only once. The origin of this receptor is a man aged 65 to 85 with acute or convalescent COVID-19. Sequenced: peripheral blood.

CDR3 in DNA: TGTGCCAGCAGTCTGGACAGGGGGACTGAAGCTTTCTTT. Amino acids: CASSLDRGTEAFF. V usage is TRBV6-5 and J usage is TRBJ1-1; 10 bases are a match to TRBD1. Germline CDR1 MNHEY, CDR2 SVGAGI. CDR3 size: 13 residues. The junction had 2 bases not matched to a gene; V was cut back by 5 bases and J by 5 bases.